Below are 7 T cell receptor beta chains sequenced from a single sample in a study of blood T cell repertoires in COVID-19 (dated by TCRdb to the early 2020s). Library preparation was by the immunoSEQ multiplex PCR assay. The clones in this table, taken by TCRdb from immuneACCESS, are in-frame only. Not every clone is retained; where verified, under half of the shortfall comes from an unresolved V gene, and the cause of the rest is unknown. The sample records about 160,000 clones, 85% of which are singletons. Around 3.2% of the sample lies in the top ten. Sequencing was done on a sample of peripheral blood. Receptor source: a human donor with acute or convalescent COVID-19. The donor label of this sample is uncertain.

The V and J genes are TRBV7-9 and TRBJ2-2, with TRBD1 identical over 7 bases. The CDR3 length is 17 residues. Trimming removed 1 base from V and 2 bases from J; junction bases left unmatched: 7. The germline V gene has CDR1 SEHNR and CDR2 FQNEAQ (reference sequence). In nucleotides, the CDR3 is TGTGCCAGCAGCTTAGGTCTGGGACAGATAAACACCGGGGAGCTGTTTTTT. It specifies CASSLGLGQINTGELFF.

The V call is TRBV27, the J call TRBJ1-1; tentative D call: TRBD1 (5 bases). The V and J ends lost 5 bases and 2 bases respectively, with 12 bases between them. The germline CDR1 and CDR2 sequences are MNHEY and SMNVEV (reference sequence). The CDR3 runs to 14 residues. The CDR3 DNA is TGTGCCAGCAGTATCCAGGGTGCAAACACTGAAGCTTTCTTT. Translation gives CASSIQGANTEAFF.

The genes are TRBV7-9 and TRBJ1-1; TRBD1 is a possible D gene (5 bases). The length of the CDR3 is 17 residues. V lost 5 bases, J lost 0 bases, and 19 bases lay in between. Germline CDR1 reads SEHNR; CDR2 reads FQNEAQ (reference sequence). The CDR3 protein is CASSRTTARGLNTEAFF. The DNA for the CDR3 is TGTGCCAGCAGCCGCACCACAGCAAGGGGCCTGAACACTGAAGCTTTCTTT.

The rearrangement joins TRBV28 to TRBJ1-1; 7 bases fit TRBD1. This CDR3 has 15 residues. The V segment lost 5 bases and the J segment 5 bases; nucleotides outside the gene matches: 11. Germline V gene lookup returns CDR1 MDHEN and CDR2 SYDVKM. CDR3 loop: CASSERQGGWTEAFF. The CDR3 nucleotides are TGTGCCAGCAGTGAACGACAGGGAGGTTGGACTGAAGCTTTCTTT.

The chain joins TRBV7-8 to TRBJ2-3; D unclear. This CDR3 has 14 residues. Germline V CDR1 and CDR2: SGHVS, FQNEAQ. Deletions cut 2 bases from V and 1 base from J, with 7 bases between. The chain's CDR3 is CASSLTSRTDTQYF. CDR3 sequence (DNA): TGTGCCAGCAGCTTAACCAGTCGCACAGATACGCAGTATTTT. Together with reference TRBV7-8 and TRBJ2-3, the CDR3 gives the full variable domain: GAGVSQSPRYKVAKRGQDVALRCDPISGHVSLFWYQQALGQGPEFLTYFQNEAQLDKSGLPSDRFFAERPEGSVSTLKIQRTQQEDSAVYLCASSLTSRTDTQYFGPGTRLTVL.

The chain carries TRBV9 and TRBJ1-1, with TRBD1 identical over 10 bases. Germline lookup yields CDR1 SGDLS and CDR2 YYNGEE. The CDR3 contains 18 residues. The J segment lost 3 bases and the V segment lost 4 bases, leaving 15 bases of the junction unmatched. The CDR3 bases are TGTGCCAGCAGCCCCCAGAACGGACAGGGGGATCGGGACACTGAAGCTTTCTTT. It codes for CASSPQNGQGDRDTEAFF.

The chain employs TRBV7-9 and TRBJ2-3; D call uncertain. V was shortened by 5 bases and J by 2 bases, with 5 bases between the two germline ends. The CDR3 loop spans 12 amino acids. Looked up from germline, CDR1 is SEHNR and CDR2 is FQNEAQ (reference sequence). CDR3 region: CASSLYTDTQYF. The DNA of the CDR3 is TGTGCCAGCAGCCTGTACACAGATACGCAGTATTTT. Drawing the rest from reference TRBV7-9 and TRBJ2-3, the complete variable domain is DTGVSQNPRHKITKRGQNVTFRCDPISEHNRLYWYRQTLGQGPEFLTYFQNEAQLEKSRLLSDRFSAERPKGSFSTLEIQRTEQGDSAMYLCASSLYTDTQYFGPGTRLTVL.